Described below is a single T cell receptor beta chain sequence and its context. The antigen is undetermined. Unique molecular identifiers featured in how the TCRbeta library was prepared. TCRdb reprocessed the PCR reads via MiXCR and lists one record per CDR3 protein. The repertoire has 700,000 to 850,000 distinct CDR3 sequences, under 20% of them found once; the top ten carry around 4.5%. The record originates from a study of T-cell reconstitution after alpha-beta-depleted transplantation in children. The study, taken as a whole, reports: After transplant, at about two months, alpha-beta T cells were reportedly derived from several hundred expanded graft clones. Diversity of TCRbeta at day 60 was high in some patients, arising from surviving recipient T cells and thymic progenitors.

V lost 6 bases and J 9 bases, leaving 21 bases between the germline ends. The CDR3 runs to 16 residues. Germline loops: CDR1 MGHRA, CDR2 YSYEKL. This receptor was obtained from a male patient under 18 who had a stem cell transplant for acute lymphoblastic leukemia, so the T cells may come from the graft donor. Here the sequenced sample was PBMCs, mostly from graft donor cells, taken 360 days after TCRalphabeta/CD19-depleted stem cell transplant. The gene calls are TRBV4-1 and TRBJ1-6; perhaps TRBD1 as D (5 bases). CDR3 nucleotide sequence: TGCGCCAGCAGGTGGGACGTCATTCCAATCTCTTCACCCCTCCACTTT. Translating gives CASRWDVIPISSPLHF.